Below, 17 T cell receptor beta chains from the same sample are listed, as sequenced in a study of cytomegalovirus exposure and HLA in healthy donors (TCRdb year 2017). To prepare the library, the immunoSEQ multiplex PCR assay was applied. For the multiplex PCR, a mixture combining 60 forward primers for TCR Vbeta segments and 13 reverse primers for TCR Jbeta segments was used. Sourced from immuneACCESS, this table was stored by TCRdb with only in-frame sequences that have V and J called. A share of the clones is absent; for the studies checked, an unresolved V gene accounts for under half, and the remainder has no known explanation. Here the sample has under 150,000 clones; 77% occur a single time. The leading ten clones occupy 1.3% to 1.5% of the sample. Sequencing was performed on PBMCs. These receptors were taken from a woman aged 40 to 50 in good health and CMV-seronegative.

The rearrangement joins TRBV4-2 to TRBJ1-1, with D unresolved. The CDR3 is made up of 15 amino acids. Germline V lookup: CDR1 LGHNA, CDR2 YNFKEQ. V lost 0 bases and J 5 bases, leaving 13 bases between the germline ends. Written as DNA, the CDR3 is TGTGCCAGCAGCCAAGAGTGGAGTTTAGAGACTGAAGCTTTCTTT. As protein: CASSQEWSLETEAFF.

V and J are TRBV5-6 and TRBJ1-2, with 9 bases identical to TRBD1. This CDR3 region has 18 residues. V lost 4 bases and J lost 8; bases outside the gene matches: 21. Looked up from germline, CDR1 is SGHDT and CDR2 is YYEEEE. CDR3 nucleotide sequence: TGTGCCAGCAGCCGACGTAGGAACAGGGGGCCACATGACCGGGGCTACACCTTC. This translates into CASSRRRNRGPHDRGYTF.

The V gene is TRBV29-1, the J gene TRBJ1-1, with a tentative D call TRBD1 (5 bases). This CDR3 spans 14 amino acids. Germline V CDR1 and CDR2: SQVTM, ANQGSEA. The V and J ends lost 6 bases and 4 bases respectively, with 18 bases between them. CDR3 protein: CSVHPGGRGTEAFF. Written as DNA, the CDR3 is TGCAGCGTCCACCCGGGGGGGAGAGGCACTGAAGCTTTCTTT.

The V gene is TRBV7-9, the J gene TRBJ2-6, with TRBD1 matching 9 bases. Trimming at V came to 5 bases and at J to 10 bases, leaving 6 bases not matched to a gene. CDR1 SEHNR and CDR2 FQNEAQ come from the germline V gene (reference sequence). The CDR3 loop spans 14 amino acids. CDR3 nucleotide sequence: TGTGCCAGCAGCCCTAGGACAGGGGTGAACGTCCTGACTTTC. This sequence encodes CASSPRTGVNVLTF.

This chain links TRBV5-1 with TRBJ1-2; 9 bases agree with TRBD1. Germline CDR1 reads SGHRS; CDR2 reads YFSETQ. This CDR3 is built from 15 residues. After removal of 4 bases from V and 1 base from J, the junction contained 5 bases not matched to a gene. CDR3 in amino acids: CASSLGTGLNYGYTF. The CDR3, as DNA: TGCGCCAGCAGCCTAGGGACAGGGCTTAACTATGGCTACACCTTC. The full variable domain, rest sourced from reference TRBV5-1 and TRBJ1-2, is KAGVTQTPRYLIKTRGQQVTLSCSPISGHRSVSWYQQTPGQGLQFLFEYFSETQRNKGNFPGRFSGRQFSNSRSEMNVSTLELGDSALYLCASSLGTGLNYGYTFGSGTRLTVV.

The CDR3, as DNA: TGTGCCGCAAAAGAGACAGGGTATAGCAATCAGCCCCAGCATTTT. Residues: CAAKETGYSNQPQHF. The genes are TRBV19 and TRBJ1-5; the match to TRBD1 covers 7 bases. Germline assignment: CDR1 LNHDA and CDR2 SQIVND (reference sequence). V gave up 11 bases and J gave up 0 bases; unmatched junction bases: 10. There are 15 residues in the CDR3.

The V gene is TRBV9, the J gene TRBJ2-3; D is ambiguous. Trimming pared 0 bases from V and 2 bases from J, leaving 13 bases between. CDR3 length: 16 amino acids. Per the germline V gene, CDR1 is SGDLS and CDR2 is YYNGEE. In DNA, the CDR3 is TGTGCCAGCAGCGTAGGAGGCGTAGACCCCACAGATACGCAGTATTTT. It encodes CASSVGGVDPTDTQYF.

V is TRBV19 and J is TRBJ1-4, with TRBD1 identical over 7 bases. V shed 6 bases, J shed 4 bases, and the junction held 8 bases outside the gene matches. The germline V gene has CDR1 LNHDA and CDR2 SQIVND (reference sequence). The length of the CDR3 is 15 residues. The CDR3 bases are TGTGCCAGTAGGAAACCGGGACAGCATAATGAAAAACTGTTTTTT. This gives the protein CASRKPGQHNEKLFF.

This clone turned up a few times. The chain combines TRBV5-4 with TRBJ2-7; 7 nucleotides agree with TRBD1. Germline V gene data show CDR1 as SGHNT and CDR2 as YYREEE (reference sequence). This CDR3 is built from 15 residues. V trimming: 1 base; J trimming: 3 bases; junction bases outside the gene matches: 7. The CDR3 nucleotides are TGTGCCAGCAGCTTGAAAACAGGGGTAGGCTACGAGCAGTACTTC. Translated, it gives CASSLKTGVGYEQYF.

This chain links TRBV28 with TRBJ1-2; TRBD1 is a possible D gene (6 bases). Looked up from germline, CDR1 is MDHEN and CDR2 is SYDVKM. The CDR3 is 13 residues long. Trimming took off 5 bases at V and 8 bases at J, with 15 bases between the two ends. The CDR3 loop is CASSPDRTHGYTF. CDR3 sequence (DNA): TGTGCCAGCAGTCCCGACAGGACACACGGCTACACCTTC.

This chain's CDR3 is CASTLGLAGHNEQFF. The CDR3 DNA reads TGTGCCAGCACCCTGGGACTAGCGGGCCACAATGAGCAGTTCTTC. The chain uses TRBV27 and TRBJ2-1; 12 bases line up with TRBD2. Trimming took 7 bases from V and 5 from J; bases not matched to a gene: 6. Germline CDR1 and CDR2: MNHEY and SMNVEV (reference sequence). The CDR3 consists of 15 residues.

CDR3 nucleotides: TGTGCCAGCAGCCGTGGGACAGGCAGTTCTGGGGGCAATCAGCCCCAGCATTTT. It yields the protein CASSRGTGSSGGNQPQHF. This rearrangement joins TRBV4-2 to TRBJ1-5, with TRBD1 identical over 8 bases. With 4 bases clipped from V and 2 bases from J, the junction kept 13 bases outside the gene matches. CDR1 is LGHNA, CDR2 YNFKEQ, per germline. The CDR3 is 18 amino acids.

This rearrangement joins TRBV4-3 to TRBJ1-1; 7 nucleotides match TRBD1. The CDR3 contains 14 residues. Trimming took 5 bases from V and 6 from J; bases not matched to a gene: 9. CDR1 LGHNA and CDR2 YSLEER come from the germline V gene. The CDR3 DNA sequence: TGCGCCAGCAGCGTACAGGGGTTAGGGGCTGAAGCTTTCTTT. Its translation: CASSVQGLGAEAFF.

The CDR3 region has the DNA TGCGCCAGCTCGGAAACAGTGGGCGCTGAAGCTTTCTTT. Its translation: CASSETVGAEAFF. This chain uses TRBV5-1 with TRBJ1-1; D unclear. The CDR3 length is 13 residues. Trimming removed 7 bases at V and 6 bases at J, with 16 bases between. Germline V CDR1 and CDR2: SGHRS, YFSETQ.

This clone was detected only a few times. The chain joins TRBV4-1 to TRBJ2-7; 8 positions agree with TRBD1. Germline V gene lookup returns CDR1 MGHRA and CDR2 YSYEKL. Germline trimming cut 1 base from V and 0 bases from J; bases unmatched to any gene: 11. This CDR3 is 18 amino acids long. The CDR3 DNA follows: TGCGCCAGCAGCCAAGGGCTAGGCACAGGGGGATTCTCCTACGAGCAGTACTTC. Its translation: CASSQGLGTGGFSYEQYF.

The V gene is TRBV19, the J gene TRBJ2-5; D is perhaps TRBD1 (6 bases). This CDR3 spans 14 amino acids. V was pared by 8 bases and J by 4 bases, with 17 bases between. Germline CDR1 reads LNHDA; CDR2 reads SQIVND (reference sequence). The CDR3 coding sequence is TGTGCCAGTCGGAATCGGGGACAATTAGAGACCCAGTACTTC. Its protein is CASRNRGQLETQYF.

The CDR3 DNA follows: TGCGCCAGCAGCCAAGGCGGGACAGCTTACAATGAGCAGTTCTTC. Protein: CASSQGGTAYNEQFF. V gene TRBV4-1 combines with J gene TRBJ2-1; TRBD1 might be the D (7 bases). Germline loops: CDR1 MGHRA, CDR2 YSYEKL. V was clipped by 1 base and J by 4 bases, with 11 bases between them. This CDR3 is built from 15 residues.